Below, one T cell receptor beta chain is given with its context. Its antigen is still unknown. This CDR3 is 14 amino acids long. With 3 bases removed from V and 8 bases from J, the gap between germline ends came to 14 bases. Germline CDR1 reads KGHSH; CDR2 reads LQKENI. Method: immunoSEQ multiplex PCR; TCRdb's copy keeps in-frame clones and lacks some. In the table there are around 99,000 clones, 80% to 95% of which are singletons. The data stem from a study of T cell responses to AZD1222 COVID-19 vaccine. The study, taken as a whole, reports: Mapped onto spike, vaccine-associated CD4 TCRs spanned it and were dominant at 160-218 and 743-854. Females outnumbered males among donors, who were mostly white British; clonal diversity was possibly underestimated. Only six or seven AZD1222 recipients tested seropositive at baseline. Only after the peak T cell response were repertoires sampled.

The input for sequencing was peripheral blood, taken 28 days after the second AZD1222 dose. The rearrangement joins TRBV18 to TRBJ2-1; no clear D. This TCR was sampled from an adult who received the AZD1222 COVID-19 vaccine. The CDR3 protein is CASSPGQFEYEQFF. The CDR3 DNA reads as TGTGCCAGCTCACCCGGTCAGTTTGAATATGAGCAGTTCTTC.